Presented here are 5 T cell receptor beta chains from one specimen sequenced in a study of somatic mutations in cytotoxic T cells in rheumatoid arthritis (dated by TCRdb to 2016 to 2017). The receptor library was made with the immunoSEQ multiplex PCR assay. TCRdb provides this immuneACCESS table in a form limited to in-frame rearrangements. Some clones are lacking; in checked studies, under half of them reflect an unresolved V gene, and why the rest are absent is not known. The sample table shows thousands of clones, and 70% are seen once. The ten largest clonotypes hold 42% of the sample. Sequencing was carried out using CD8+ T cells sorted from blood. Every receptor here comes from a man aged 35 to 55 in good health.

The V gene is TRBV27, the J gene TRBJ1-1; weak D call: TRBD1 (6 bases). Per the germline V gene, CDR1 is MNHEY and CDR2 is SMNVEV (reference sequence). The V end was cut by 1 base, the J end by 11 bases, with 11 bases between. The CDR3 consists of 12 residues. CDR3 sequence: CASSLLGGDAFF. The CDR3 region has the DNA TGTGCCAGCAGTTTATTAGGGGGAGACGCTTTCTTT.

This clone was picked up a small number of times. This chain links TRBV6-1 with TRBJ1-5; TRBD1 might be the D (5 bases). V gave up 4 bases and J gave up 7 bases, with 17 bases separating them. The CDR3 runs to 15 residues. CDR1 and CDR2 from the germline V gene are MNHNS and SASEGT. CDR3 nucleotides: TGTGCCAGCAGTGTGGGACCAAGTCCGGGGCAGCCCCAGCATTTT. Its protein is CASSVGPSPGQPQHF.

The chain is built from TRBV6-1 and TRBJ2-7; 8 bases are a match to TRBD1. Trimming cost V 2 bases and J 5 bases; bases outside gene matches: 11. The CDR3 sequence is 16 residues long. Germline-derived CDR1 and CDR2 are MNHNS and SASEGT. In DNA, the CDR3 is TGTGCCAGCAGTGAATTAGTCGGACAGGGTCTGGACGAGCAGTACTTC. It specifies CASSELVGQGLDEQYF.

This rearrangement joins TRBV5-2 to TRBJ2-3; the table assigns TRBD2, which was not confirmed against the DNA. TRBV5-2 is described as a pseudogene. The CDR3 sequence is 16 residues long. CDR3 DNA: TGTGCCAGCAGCCAAGCAGCGGGAGCCCGCACAGATACGCAGTATTTT. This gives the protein CASSQAAGARTDTQYF.

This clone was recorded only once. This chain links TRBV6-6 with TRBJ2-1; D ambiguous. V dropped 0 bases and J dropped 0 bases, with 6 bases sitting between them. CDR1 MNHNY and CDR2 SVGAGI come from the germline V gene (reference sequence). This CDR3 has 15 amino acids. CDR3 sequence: CASSYSEISYNEQFF. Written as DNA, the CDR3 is TGTGCCAGCAGTTACTCGGAAATCTCCTACAATGAGCAGTTCTTC.